This passage covers 27 T cell receptor beta chains from one sample sequenced in a study of T cells in localized non-small cell lung cancer (dated by TCRdb to the early 2020s). Receptor libraries were prepared by the immunoSEQ multiplex PCR assay. Imported from immuneACCESS, the table was reduced by TCRdb to in-frame sequences with V and J called. These copies leave out some clones; in studies compared against another copy, an unresolved V gene accounts for under half, and the cause of the remainder is not known. The sample table shows about 34,000 clones, and about nine tenths are seen once. The biggest ten clones account for roughly 4% of the sample. Source: peripheral blood, taken before any cancer treatment. These TCRs come from a woman aged 35 to 69 with stage I lung adenocarcinoma.

This clone was seen once. The V gene is TRBV19, the J gene TRBJ1-1; D gene ambiguous. The V end lost 2 bases, the J end lost 0 bases, and 13 bases lay between the germline ends. Per the germline V gene, CDR1 is LNHDA and CDR2 is SQIVND (reference sequence). This CDR3 has 16 amino acids. DNA for the CDR3: TGTGCCAGTAGTATATCGCGGAGCAGCTTGAACACTGAAGCTTTCTTT. Translated, it gives CASSISRSSLNTEAFF.

The rearrangement links TRBV5-1 to TRBJ1-4, with TRBD1 as a possible D gene (6 bases). The CDR3 is 15 amino acids. CDR1 and CDR2 from the germline V gene are SGHRS and YFSETQ. V shed 0 bases and J shed 8 bases, with 14 bases lying between them. The CDR3 DNA reads as TGCGCCAGCAGCTTGGAACAGGGAGGGCGGGAAAAACTGTTTTTT. Its protein product is CASSLEQGGREKLFF.

CDR3 DNA: TGCGCCAGCAGCCAACACCCGCCGACAGGGGTAGACACCGGGGAGCTGTTTTTT. This codes for CASSQHPPTGVDTGELFF. The chain recombines TRBV4-3 with TRBJ2-2, with 8 bases fitting TRBD1. Trimming at V came to 2 bases and at J to 3 bases, leaving 11 bases not matched to a gene. This CDR3 spans 18 amino acids. CDR1 is LGHNA and CDR2 is YSLEER in the germline V gene.

This chain joins TRBV5-5 and TRBJ1-1, with D unclear. CDR3 length: 14 amino acids. CDR1 SGHKS and CDR2 YYEKEE come from the germline V gene (reference sequence). The V end was cut by 0 bases, the J end by 4 bases, with 10 bases between. CDR3 sequence: CASSLGTVGTEAFF. The CDR3 coding sequence is TGTGCCAGCAGCTTGGGCACAGTCGGCACTGAAGCTTTCTTT.

The genes are TRBV27 and TRBJ1-2; no clear D gene. Germline loops: CDR1 MNHEY, CDR2 SMNVEV (reference sequence). The V and J ends lost 6 bases and 0 bases respectively, with 14 bases between them. This CDR3 has 15 amino acids. As DNA, the CDR3 is TGTGCCAGCAGCTTTGAGCCGGCAGCTAACTATGGCTACACCTTC. Amino acid sequence: CASSFEPAANYGYTF.

The V and J genes are TRBV6-4 and TRBJ2-2, with TRBD1 identical over 9 bases. Trimming took 4 bases from V and 4 from J; bases not matched to a gene: 10. Germline CDR1 and CDR2: MRHNA and SNTAGT. This CDR3 has 17 amino acids. In DNA, the CDR3 is TGTGCCAGCAGTGCCGGGACAGGGCGCGGCGGCACCGGGGAGCTGTTTTTT. Its translation is CASSAGTGRGGTGELFF.

The chain carries TRBV7-2 and TRBJ2-5; 8 bases match TRBD1. V lost 5 bases, J lost 4 bases, and 3 bases stayed unmatched. The CDR3 covers 13 residues. Germline assignment: CDR1 SGHTA and CDR2 FQGNSA. As DNA, the CDR3 is TGTGCCAGCAGCCAACAGGGGGGAGAGACCCAGTACTTC. This gives the protein CASSQQGGETQYF.

The CDR3 protein is CASSSTGPGQYF. The CDR3 nucleotides are TGTGCCAGCAGCTCGACAGGGCCAGGGCAGTACTTC. The chain joins TRBV7-6 to TRBJ2-7; TRBD1 aligns across 7 bases. The CDR3 consists of 12 residues. Germline V gene lookup returns CDR1 SGHVS and CDR2 FNYEAQ. After removal of 4 bases from V and 9 bases from J, the junction contained 6 bases not matched to a gene.

The V call is TRBV6-1, the J call TRBJ1-2; TRBD1 agrees at 10 bases. The CDR3 spans 14 residues. After removal of 5 bases from V and 8 bases from J, the junction contained 8 bases not matched to a gene. Germline CDR1 is MNHNS and CDR2 is SASEGT. In nucleotides, the CDR3 is TGTGCCAGCAGTCCCCGGGACAGGGGAGACGGCTACACCTTC. This encodes CASSPRDRGDGYTF.

The chain carries TRBV2 and TRBJ1-1; a possible D gene is TRBD1 (5 bases). Deletions cut 3 bases from V and 1 base from J, with 12 bases between. The CDR3 totals 15 residues. CDR1 is SNHLY, CDR2 FYNNEI, per germline. CDR3 region: CASSERGAWNTEAFF. The CDR3 DNA follows: TGTGCCAGCAGTGAGAGAGGGGCGTGGAACACTGAAGCTTTCTTT.

The gene calls are TRBV5-1 and TRBJ1-1; TRBD1 might be the D (5 bases). The CDR3 sequence is 14 residues long. V was clipped by 3 bases and J by 1 base, with 10 bases between them. Per the germline V gene, CDR1 is SGHRS and CDR2 is YFSETQ. CDR3 amino acids: CASSSGTSNTEAFF. The CDR3 coding sequence is TGCGCCAGCAGCTCGGGGACCTCGAACACTGAAGCTTTCTTT. The full variable domain, rest sourced from reference TRBV5-1 and TRBJ1-1, is KAGVTQTPRYLIKTRGQQVTLSCSPISGHRSVSWYQQTPGQGLQFLFEYFSETQRNKGNFPGRFSGRQFSNSRSEMNVSTLELGDSALYLCASSSGTSNTEAFFGQGTRLTVV.

V usage is TRBV11-3 and J usage is TRBJ2-3, with D possibly TRBD2 on 5 matching bases. Germline lookup yields CDR1 SGHNT and CDR2 YENEEA. The V gene lost 5 bases and the J gene lost 0 bases, with 9 bases spanning the gap. CDR3 size: 14 residues. As DNA, the CDR3 is TGTGCCAGCAGCCCGGGATGGAGCACAGATACGCAGTATTTT. Translating it yields CASSPGWSTDTQYF.

The V call is TRBV18, the J call TRBJ2-5; no clear D gene. The germline CDR1 and CDR2 sequences are KGHSH and LQKENI. The length of the CDR3 is 13 residues. Trimming cost V 4 bases and J 3 bases, with 9 bases left between them. Written as DNA, the CDR3 is TGTGCCAGCTCACTCGGGCAAGAAGAGACCCAGTACTTC. Translation: CASSLGQEETQYF. The full variable domain, completed using reference TRBV18 and TRBJ2-5, is NAGVMQNPRHLVRRRGQEARLRCSPMKGHSHVYWYRQLPEEGLKFMVYLQKENIIDESGMPKERFSAEFPKEGPSILRIQQVVRGDSAAYFCASSLGQEETQYFGPGTRLLVL.

The J gene is TRBJ1-5, the V gene TRBV28; D gene uncertain. Trimming removed 4 bases from V and 11 bases from J, with 15 bases in between. The CDR3 has 13 residues. Germline lookup yields CDR1 MDHEN and CDR2 SYDVKM. Here the CDR3 DNA reads TGTGCCAGCAGTTCAAACCACCCGGGGTCCCAGCATTTT. It translates to CASSSNHPGSQHF. The variable domain in full, completed from reference TRBV28 and TRBJ1-5, reads DVKVTQSSRYLVKRTGEKVFLECVQDMDHENMFWYRQDPGLGLRLIYFSYDVKMKEKGDIPEGYSVSREKKERFSLILESASTNQTSMYLCASSSNHPGSQHFGDGTRLSIL.

CDR3 protein: CASSWRLAGDQETQYF. CDR3 in DNA: TGCGCCAGCAGCTGGCGACTAGCGGGGGACCAAGAGACCCAGTACTTC. The chain couples TRBV5-1 to TRBJ2-5; 12 nucleotides match TRBD2. The CDR3 sequence is 16 residues long. With V trimmed by 3 bases and J by 0 bases, 3 bases remained unmatched. Germline loops: CDR1 SGHRS, CDR2 YFSETQ.

CDR3 nucleotides: TGTGCCAGCAGAAGCCAGGCGAACTATGGCTACACCTTC. The encoded protein is CASRSQANYGYTF. The chain uses TRBV6-6 and TRBJ1-2; D is undetermined. Between the trimmed V and J ends, which lost 6 bases and 2 bases, there was a span of 10 bases. The CDR3 consists of 13 residues. The germline V gene encodes CDR1 MNHNY and CDR2 SVGAGI (reference sequence).

This clone was found a few times. The V call is TRBV29-1, the J call TRBJ2-1; a possible D gene is TRBD2 (5 bases). Trimming pared 3 bases from V and 5 bases from J, leaving 14 bases between. Germline CDR1 SQVTM, CDR2 ANQGSEA. The CDR3 has 14 amino acids. In DNA form, the CDR3 reads TGCAGCGTTGATCACGGAGGCAGGAACAATGAGCAGTTCTTC. Translating gives CSVDHGGRNNEQFF.

The chain is built from TRBV21-1 and TRBJ1-5. TRBV21-1 is recorded as a pseudogene. The CDR3 consists of 11 residues. As DNA, the CDR3 is TGTCTTTGCCCGAGCAATCAGCCCCAGCATTTT. Amino acid sequence: CLCPSNQPQHF.

The chain links TRBV6-1 to TRBJ2-6; no reliable D call. Germline V gene sequence: CDR1 MNHNS, CDR2 SASEGT. CDR3 length: 14 amino acids. Trimming took 7 bases from V and 5 from J, leaving 12 bases between them. In DNA, the CDR3 is TGTGCCAGCACCCCCGGCGTTAGGGCCAACGTCCTGACTTTC. This gives the protein CASTPGVRANVLTF.

The chain combines TRBV6-5 with TRBJ1-2; 8 bases fit TRBD1. The CDR3 has 14 residues. Germline loops: CDR1 MNHEY, CDR2 SVGAGI. The J segment lost 8 bases and the V segment lost 2 bases, leaving 7 bases of the junction unmatched. CDR3 nucleotides: TGTGCCAGCAGTTACCAAGGACAGGGCGGGGGCTACACCTTC. It encodes CASSYQGQGGGYTF.

This chain links TRBV4-1 with TRBJ2-2; tentative D call: TRBD1 (6 bases). V shed 1 base and J shed 4 bases, with 7 bases lying between them. This CDR3 region has 14 residues. The germline V gene has CDR1 MGHRA and CDR2 YSYEKL. CDR3 nucleotide sequence: TGCGCCAGCAGCCAAGTCAGGGGCACCGGGGAGCTGTTTTTT. Its protein product is CASSQVRGTGELFF.

This chain links TRBV19 with TRBJ1-1; no reliable D call. Trimming cost V 7 bases and J 3 bases, with 24 bases left between them. Germline-derived CDR1 and CDR2 are LNHDA and SQIVND (reference sequence). This CDR3 has 17 amino acids. CDR3 nucleotides: TGTGCCAGTACCCTCAGGTTTCCTCCCCCGCTCGACACTGAAGCTTTCTTT. Translated, it gives CASTLRFPPPLDTEAFF.

The chain employs TRBV10-3 and TRBJ1-2, with D maybe TRBD1 (5 bases). CDR1 ENHRY and CDR2 SYGVKD come from the germline V gene. V lost 8 bases and J 5 bases, leaving 18 bases between the germline ends. The CDR3 is 14 residues long. CDR3 sequence: CAIRGSYPTYGYTF. CDR3 nucleotides: TGTGCCATCCGGGGGTCGTACCCAACTTATGGCTACACCTTC.

The gene calls are TRBV2 and TRBJ1-5, with TRBD1 matching 10 bases. Germline loops: CDR1 SNHLY, CDR2 FYNNEI. The CDR3 runs 17 residues. After removal of 6 bases from V and 0 bases from J, the junction contained 8 bases not matched to a gene. The DNA for the CDR3 is TGTGCCAGCAGATCCGGGGACAGGGGATATAGCAATCAGCCCCAGCATTTT. It is translated as CASRSGDRGYSNQPQHF.

The J gene is TRBJ2-1, the V gene TRBV27; D not resolved. The CDR3 sequence is 12 residues long. V was cut by 4 bases and J by 10 bases, with 11 bases left in between. From germline, CDR1 is MNHEY and CDR2 SMNVEV (reference sequence). In nucleotides, the CDR3 is TGTGCCAGCAGTTACCCGGAAGGCGAGCAGTTCTTC. This codes for CASSYPEGEQFF.

V usage is TRBV5-4 and J usage is TRBJ2-2; the D gene is possibly TRBD2 (5 bases). The germline gives CDR1 SGHNT, CDR2 YYREEE (reference sequence). The germline V and J ends were trimmed by 4 bases and 2 bases, with 9 bases remaining between them. The CDR3 spans 14 residues. The CDR3: CASSPGLNTGELFF. The CDR3 coding sequence is TGTGCCAGCAGCCCCGGACTCAACACCGGGGAGCTGTTTTTT.

The table lists this clone with a few counts. The J gene is TRBJ1-6, the V gene TRBV5-1; D is perhaps TRBD1 (5 bases). The V end was cut by 3 bases, the J end by 5 bases, with 15 bases between. Germline V gene lookup returns CDR1 SGHRS and CDR2 YFSETQ. This CDR3 is built from 16 residues. The CDR3 coding sequence is TGCGCCAGCAGCTACGACCTGGGACGGGATAATTCACCCCTCCACTTT. Protein product: CASSYDLGRDNSPLHF.